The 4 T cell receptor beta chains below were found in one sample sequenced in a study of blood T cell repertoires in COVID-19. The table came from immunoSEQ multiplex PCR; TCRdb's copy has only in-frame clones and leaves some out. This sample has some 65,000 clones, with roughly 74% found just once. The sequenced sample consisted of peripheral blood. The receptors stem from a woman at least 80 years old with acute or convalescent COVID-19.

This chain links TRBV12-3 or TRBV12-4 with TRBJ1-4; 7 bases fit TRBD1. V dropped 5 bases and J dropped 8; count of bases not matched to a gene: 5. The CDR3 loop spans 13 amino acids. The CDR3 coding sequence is TGTGCCAGCAGTGGGACAGACGGAGAAAAACTGTTTTTT. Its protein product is CASSGTDGEKLFF.

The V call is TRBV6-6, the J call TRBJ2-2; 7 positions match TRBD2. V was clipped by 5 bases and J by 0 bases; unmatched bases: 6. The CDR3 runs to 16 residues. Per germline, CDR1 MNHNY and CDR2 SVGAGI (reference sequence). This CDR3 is CASSPAGFANTGELFF. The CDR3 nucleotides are TGTGCCAGCAGTCCAGCGGGGTTCGCGAACACCGGGGAGCTGTTTTTT.

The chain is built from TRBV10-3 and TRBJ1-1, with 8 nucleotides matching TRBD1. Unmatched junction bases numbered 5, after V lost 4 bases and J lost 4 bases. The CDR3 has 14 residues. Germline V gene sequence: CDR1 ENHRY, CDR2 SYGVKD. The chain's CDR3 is CAISGQGYGTEAFF. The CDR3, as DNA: TGTGCCATCAGTGGACAGGGGTACGGCACTGAAGCTTTCTTT.

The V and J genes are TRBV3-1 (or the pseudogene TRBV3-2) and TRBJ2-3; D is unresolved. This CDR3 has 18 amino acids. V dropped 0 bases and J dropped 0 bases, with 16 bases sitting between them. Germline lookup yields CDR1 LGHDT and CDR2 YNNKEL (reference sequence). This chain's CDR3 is CASSQDPPGADSTDTQYF. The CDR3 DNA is TGTGCCAGCAGCCAAGATCCCCCCGGCGCGGATAGCACAGATACGCAGTATTTT.